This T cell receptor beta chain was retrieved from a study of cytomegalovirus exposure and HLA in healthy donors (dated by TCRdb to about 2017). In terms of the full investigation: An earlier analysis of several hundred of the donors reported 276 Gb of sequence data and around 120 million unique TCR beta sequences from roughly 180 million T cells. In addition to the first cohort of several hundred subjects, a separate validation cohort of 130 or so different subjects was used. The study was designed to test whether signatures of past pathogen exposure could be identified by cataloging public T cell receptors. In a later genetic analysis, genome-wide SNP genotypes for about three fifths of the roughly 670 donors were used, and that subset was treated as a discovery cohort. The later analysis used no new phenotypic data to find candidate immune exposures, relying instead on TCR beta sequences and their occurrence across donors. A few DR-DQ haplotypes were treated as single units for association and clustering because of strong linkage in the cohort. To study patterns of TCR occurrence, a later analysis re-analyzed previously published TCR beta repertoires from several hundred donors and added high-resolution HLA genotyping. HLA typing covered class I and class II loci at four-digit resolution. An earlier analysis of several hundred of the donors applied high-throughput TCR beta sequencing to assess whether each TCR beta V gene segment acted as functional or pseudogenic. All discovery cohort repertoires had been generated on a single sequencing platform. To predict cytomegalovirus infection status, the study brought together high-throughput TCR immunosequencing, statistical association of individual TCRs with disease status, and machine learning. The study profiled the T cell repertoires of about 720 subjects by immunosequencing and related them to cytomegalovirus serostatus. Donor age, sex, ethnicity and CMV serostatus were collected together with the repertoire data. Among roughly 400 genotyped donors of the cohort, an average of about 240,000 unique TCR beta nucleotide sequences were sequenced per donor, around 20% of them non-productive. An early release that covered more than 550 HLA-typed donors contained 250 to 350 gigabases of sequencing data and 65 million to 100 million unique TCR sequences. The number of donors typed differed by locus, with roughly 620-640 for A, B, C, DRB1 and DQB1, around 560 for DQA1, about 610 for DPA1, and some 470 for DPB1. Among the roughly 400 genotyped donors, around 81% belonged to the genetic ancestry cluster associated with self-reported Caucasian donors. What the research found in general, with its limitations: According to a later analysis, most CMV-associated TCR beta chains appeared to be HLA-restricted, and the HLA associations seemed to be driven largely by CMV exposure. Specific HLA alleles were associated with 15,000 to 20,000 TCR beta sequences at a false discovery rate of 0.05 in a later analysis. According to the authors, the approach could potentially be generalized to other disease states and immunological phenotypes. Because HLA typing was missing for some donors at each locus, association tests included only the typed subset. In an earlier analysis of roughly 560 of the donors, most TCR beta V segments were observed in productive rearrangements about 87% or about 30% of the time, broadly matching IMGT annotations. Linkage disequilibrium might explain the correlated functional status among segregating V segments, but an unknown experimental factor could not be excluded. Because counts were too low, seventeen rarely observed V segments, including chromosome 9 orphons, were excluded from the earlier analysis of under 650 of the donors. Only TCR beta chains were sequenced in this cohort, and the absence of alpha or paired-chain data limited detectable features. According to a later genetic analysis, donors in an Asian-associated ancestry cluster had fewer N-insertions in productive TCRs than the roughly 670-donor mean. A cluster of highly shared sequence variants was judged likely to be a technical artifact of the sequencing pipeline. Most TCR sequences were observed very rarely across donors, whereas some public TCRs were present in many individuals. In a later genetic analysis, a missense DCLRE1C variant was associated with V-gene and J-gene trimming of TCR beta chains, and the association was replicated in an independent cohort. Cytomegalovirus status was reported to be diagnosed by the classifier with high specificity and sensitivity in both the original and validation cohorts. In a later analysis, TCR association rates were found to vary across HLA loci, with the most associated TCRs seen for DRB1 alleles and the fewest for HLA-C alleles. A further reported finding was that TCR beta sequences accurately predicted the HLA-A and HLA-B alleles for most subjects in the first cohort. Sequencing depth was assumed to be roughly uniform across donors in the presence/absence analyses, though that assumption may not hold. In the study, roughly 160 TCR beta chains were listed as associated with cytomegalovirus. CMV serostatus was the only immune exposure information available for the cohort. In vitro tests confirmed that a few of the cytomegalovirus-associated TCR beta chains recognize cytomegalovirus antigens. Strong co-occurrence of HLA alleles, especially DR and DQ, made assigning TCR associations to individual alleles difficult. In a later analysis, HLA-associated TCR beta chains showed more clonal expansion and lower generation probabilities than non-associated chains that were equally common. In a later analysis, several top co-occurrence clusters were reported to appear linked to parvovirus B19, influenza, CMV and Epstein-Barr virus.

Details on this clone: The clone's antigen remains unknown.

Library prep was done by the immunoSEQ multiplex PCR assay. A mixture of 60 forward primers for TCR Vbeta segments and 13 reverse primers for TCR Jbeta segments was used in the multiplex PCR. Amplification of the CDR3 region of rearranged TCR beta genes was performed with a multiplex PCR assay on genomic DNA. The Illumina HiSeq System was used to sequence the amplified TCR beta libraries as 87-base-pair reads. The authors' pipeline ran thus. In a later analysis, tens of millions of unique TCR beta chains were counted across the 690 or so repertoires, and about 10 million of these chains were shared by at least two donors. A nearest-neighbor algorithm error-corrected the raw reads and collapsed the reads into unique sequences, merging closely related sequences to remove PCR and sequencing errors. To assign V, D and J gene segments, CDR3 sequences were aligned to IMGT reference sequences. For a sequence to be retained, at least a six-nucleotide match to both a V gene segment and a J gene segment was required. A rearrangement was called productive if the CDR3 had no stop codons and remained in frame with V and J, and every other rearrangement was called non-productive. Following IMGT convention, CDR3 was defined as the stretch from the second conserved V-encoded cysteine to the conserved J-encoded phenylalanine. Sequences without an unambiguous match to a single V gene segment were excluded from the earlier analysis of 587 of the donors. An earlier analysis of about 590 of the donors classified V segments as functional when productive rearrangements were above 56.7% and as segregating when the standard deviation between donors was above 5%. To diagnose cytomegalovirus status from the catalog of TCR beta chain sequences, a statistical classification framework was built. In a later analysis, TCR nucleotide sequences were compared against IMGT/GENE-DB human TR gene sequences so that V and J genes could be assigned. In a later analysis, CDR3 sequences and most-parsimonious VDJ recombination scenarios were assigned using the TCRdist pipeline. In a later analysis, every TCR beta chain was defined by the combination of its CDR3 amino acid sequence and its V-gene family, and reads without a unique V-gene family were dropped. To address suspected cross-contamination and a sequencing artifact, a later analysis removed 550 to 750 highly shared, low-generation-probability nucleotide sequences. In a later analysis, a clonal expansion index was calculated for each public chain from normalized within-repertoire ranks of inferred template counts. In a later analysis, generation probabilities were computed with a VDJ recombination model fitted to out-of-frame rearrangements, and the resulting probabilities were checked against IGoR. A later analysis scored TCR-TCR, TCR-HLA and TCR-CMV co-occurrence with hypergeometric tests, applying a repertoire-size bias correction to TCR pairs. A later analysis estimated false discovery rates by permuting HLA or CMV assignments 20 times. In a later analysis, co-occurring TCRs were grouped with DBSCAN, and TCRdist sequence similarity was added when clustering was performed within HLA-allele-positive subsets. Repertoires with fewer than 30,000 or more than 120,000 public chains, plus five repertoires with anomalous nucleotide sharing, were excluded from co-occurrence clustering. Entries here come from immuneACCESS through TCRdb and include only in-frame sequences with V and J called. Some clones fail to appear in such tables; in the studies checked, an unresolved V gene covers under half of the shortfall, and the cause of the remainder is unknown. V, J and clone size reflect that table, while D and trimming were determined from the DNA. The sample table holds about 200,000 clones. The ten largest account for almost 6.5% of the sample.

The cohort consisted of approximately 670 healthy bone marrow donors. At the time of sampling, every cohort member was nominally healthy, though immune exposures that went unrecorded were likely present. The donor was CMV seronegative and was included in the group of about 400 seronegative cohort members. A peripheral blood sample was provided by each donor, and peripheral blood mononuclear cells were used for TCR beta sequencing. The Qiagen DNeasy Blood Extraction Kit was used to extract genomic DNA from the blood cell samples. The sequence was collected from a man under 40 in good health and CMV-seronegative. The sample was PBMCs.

The CDR3 corresponds to CASSQDSRGDGYTF. The DNA is as follows: TGCGCCAGCAGCCAAGATTCCAGAGGTGATGGCTACACCTTC. The chain was built from TRBV4-1 and TRBJ1-2; confidence is insufficient to name the D gene. The CDR3 runs 14 residues from the cysteine to the phenylalanine. Here the CDR3 DNA is all that survives: 42 bases in frame from base 1. Between the V and J ends, shortened by 0 bases and 6 bases respectively, the junction contains 11 bases. CDR1 and CDR2 are drawn from the germline V gene: MGHRA, YSYEKL.